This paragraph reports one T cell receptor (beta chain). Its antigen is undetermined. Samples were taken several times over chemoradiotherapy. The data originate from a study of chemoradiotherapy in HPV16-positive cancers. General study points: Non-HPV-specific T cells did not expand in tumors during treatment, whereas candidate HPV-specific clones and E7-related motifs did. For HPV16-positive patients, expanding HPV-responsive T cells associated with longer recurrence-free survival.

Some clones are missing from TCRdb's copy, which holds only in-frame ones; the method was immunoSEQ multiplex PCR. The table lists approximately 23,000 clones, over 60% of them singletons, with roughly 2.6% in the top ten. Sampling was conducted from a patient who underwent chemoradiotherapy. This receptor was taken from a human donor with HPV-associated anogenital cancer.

This chain's CDR3 is CASSIAVGDSVGNEQFF. In nucleotides, the CDR3 is TGTGCCAGTAGTATAGCGGTTGGGGACTCCGTAGGAAATGAGCAGTTCTTC. The chain is built from TRBV19 and TRBJ2-1, with D perhaps TRBD2 (6 bases). Germline CDR1 LNHDA, CDR2 SQIVND (reference sequence). The CDR3 is 17 amino acids. V lost 1 base to trimming and J lost 7 bases, with 20 bases between them.